This TCR beta chain was retrieved from a study of cytomegalovirus exposure and HLA in healthy donors (dated by TCRdb to between 2016 and 2019). As for the study more broadly: According to an earlier analysis of 587 of the donors, about 190 million T cells yielded roughly 110 million unique TCR beta sequences and around 280 Gb of sequence data. Approximately 300 gigabases of sequencing data and 70 million to 100 million unique TCR sequences were included in an early release covering 550 to 650 HLA-typed donors. Of the roughly 400 genotyped donors, approximately 83% fell in the genetic ancestry cluster associated with self-reported Caucasian donors. The aim of the study was to test whether cataloging public T cell receptors could identify signatures of past pathogen exposure. The study profiled the T cell repertoires of hundreds of subjects by immunosequencing and related them to cytomegalovirus serostatus. Along with the roughly 670-subject first cohort, a separate validation cohort of more than 90 different subjects was used. High-throughput TCR immunosequencing, statistical association of individual TCRs with disease status, and machine learning were combined to predict cytomegalovirus infection status. A later analysis re-analyzed previously published TCR beta repertoires from 600 to 850 donors and added high-resolution HLA genotyping to study TCR occurrence patterns. Rather than using new phenotypic data, the later analysis identified candidate immune exposures from TCR beta sequences and from how often those sequences occurred across donors. An earlier analysis of 587 of the donors applied high-throughput TCR beta sequencing to assess whether each TCR beta V gene segment acted as functional or pseudogenic. Donor age, sex, ethnicity and CMV serostatus were compiled together with the repertoire data. A later genetic analysis used genome-wide SNP genotypes for about three fifths of the 666 donors, treating that subset as a discovery cohort. All discovery cohort repertoires had been generated using a single sequencing platform. Class I and class II HLA loci were covered by the typing at four-digit resolution. The number of typed donors differed by locus: about 620-640 for A, B, C, DRB1 and DQB1; some 500 for DQA1; some 610 for DPA1; and some 470 for DPB1. About 5 DR-DQ haplotypes were handled as single units for association and clustering, since linkage in the cohort was strong. Across around 400 genotyped donors of the cohort, an average of approximately 200,000 unique TCR beta nucleotide sequences per donor were sequenced, and approximately 19% of those sequences were non-productive.

Overall results and qualifications from the work: A cluster of highly shared sequence variants was judged likely to represent a technical artifact of the sequencing pipeline. It was suggested by the authors that the approach could potentially be generalized to other disease states and immunological phenotypes. The only immune exposure information available for the cohort was CMV serostatus. A total of about 180 TCR beta chains were listed by the study as associated with cytomegalovirus. When HLA alleles, especially DR and DQ, strongly co-occurred, attributing TCR associations to individual alleles was difficult. A later analysis associated about 16,000 TCR beta sequences with specific HLA alleles at a false discovery rate of 0.05. In both the original and validation cohorts, the classifier was reported to diagnose cytomegalovirus status with high specificity and sensitivity. Linkage disequilibrium might explain the correlated functional status among segregating V segments, but an unknown experimental factor could not be ruled out. In vitro tests confirmed that a few of the cytomegalovirus-associated TCR beta chains recognize cytomegalovirus antigens. A further reported finding was that TCR beta sequences accurately predicted the HLA-A and HLA-B alleles for most subjects in the first cohort. Most CMV-associated TCR beta chains appeared to be HLA-restricted in a later analysis, and the HLA associations seemed to be driven largely by CMV exposure. Because HLA typing was unavailable for some donors at each locus, only the typed subset was used in association tests. Some IMGT-functional V segments, including TRBV6-2 and TRBV6-3, could not be told apart with the 87-base-pair reads, so those segments were excluded. A later genetic analysis reported fewer N-insertions in productive TCRs among donors in an Asian-associated ancestry cluster than the roughly 700-donor mean. Because counts were too low, seventeen rarely observed V segments, including chromosome 9 orphons, were excluded from the earlier analysis of 500 to 700 of the donors. While some public TCRs were present in many individuals, most TCR sequences turned up only very rarely across donors. Presence/absence analyses assumed roughly uniform sequencing depth across donors, an assumption that may not hold. In this cohort, only TCR beta chains were sequenced, and detectable features were limited by the absence of alpha or paired-chain data. Compared with equally common non-associated chains, HLA-associated TCR beta chains in a later analysis were more clonally expanded and had lower generation probabilities. In an earlier analysis of roughly 500 of the donors, most TCR beta V segments appeared in productive rearrangements about 87% or about 30% of the time, broadly matching IMGT annotations. In a later analysis, TCR association rates were found to vary across HLA loci, with the most associated TCRs seen for DRB1 alleles and the fewest for HLA-C alleles. According to a later analysis, parvovirus B19, influenza, CMV and Epstein-Barr virus appeared linked to several top co-occurrence clusters. A later genetic analysis associated a missense DCLRE1C variant with V-gene and J-gene trimming of TCR beta chains, and an independent cohort replicated the association.

Preparation of the library involved the immunoSEQ multiplex PCR assay. A mixture of 60 forward primers for TCR Vbeta segments and 13 reverse primers for TCR Jbeta segments was used in the multiplex PCR. A multiplex PCR assay on genomic DNA amplified the CDR3 region of rearranged TCR beta genes. Amplified TCR beta libraries were sequenced as 87-base-pair reads on the Illumina HiSeq System. The source study handled its data this way. In a later analysis, tens of millions of unique TCR beta chains were counted across the roughly 700 repertoires, and approximately 11 million of these chains were shared by at least two donors. Raw reads were error-corrected and collapsed into unique sequences with a nearest-neighbor algorithm that merged closely related sequences to remove PCR and sequencing errors. Alignment of CDR3 sequences to IMGT reference sequences was used to assign V, D and J gene segments. Each retained sequence needed at least a six-nucleotide match to both a V gene segment and a J gene segment. A rearrangement was called productive if the CDR3 had no stop codons and remained in frame with V and J, and every other rearrangement was called non-productive. Following IMGT convention, CDR3 was defined as the stretch from the second conserved V-encoded cysteine up to the conserved J-encoded phenylalanine. The earlier analysis of 500 to 650 of the donors excluded any sequence lacking an unambiguous match to a single V gene segment. An earlier analysis of fewer than 750 of the donors classified V segments as functional when productive rearrangements were above 56.7% and as segregating when the standard deviation between donors was above 5%. A statistical classification framework was built for diagnosing cytomegalovirus status from the catalog of TCR beta chain sequences. V and J gene assignment, in a later analysis, came from comparing TCR nucleotide sequences with IMGT/GENE-DB human TR gene sequences. In a later analysis, CDR3 sequences and most-parsimonious VDJ recombination scenarios were assigned using the TCRdist pipeline. In a later analysis, each TCR beta chain was defined by its CDR3 amino acid sequence together with its V-gene family, and reads lacking a unique V-gene family were excluded. A later analysis removed roughly 590 highly shared, low-generation-probability nucleotide sequences to deal with suspected cross-contamination and a sequencing artifact. In a later analysis, a clonal expansion index for each public chain was calculated from normalized within-repertoire ranks of inferred template counts. Generation probabilities in a later analysis came from a VDJ recombination model fitted to out-of-frame rearrangements, and those results were checked against IGoR. In a later analysis, TCR-TCR, TCR-HLA and TCR-CMV co-occurrence was scored with hypergeometric tests, and a repertoire-size bias correction was applied to TCR pairs. In a later analysis, false discovery rates were estimated by permuting HLA or CMV assignments 20 times. In a later analysis, co-occurring TCRs were grouped with DBSCAN, and TCRdist sequence similarity was added when clustering was performed within HLA-allele-positive subsets. Co-occurrence clustering excluded repertoires with fewer than 30,000 or more than 120,000 public chains, plus five with anomalous nucleotide sharing. TCRdb carries this immuneACCESS record with in-frame sequences only. Its versions omit some clonotypes, under half of them owing to an unresolved V gene in the studies checked, with the rest unexplained. V and J calls and clone size are given by that table; D and trimming were obtained from the DNA. For this sample there are roughly 160,000 clones; 75% to 90% appear just once. The ten largest clonotypes hold approximately 2.2% of the sample.

The germline V and J ends show losses of 5 bases and 4 bases respectively, and no gene match explains 7 bases of the junction. Measured from the cysteine to the phenylalanine, the CDR3 is 15 residues long. Of all the DNA, just the CDR3 is kept, 45 bases in frame from base 1. The germline V gene provides CDR1 KGHSH and CDR2 LQKENI. A note on this clone: The antigen it binds to is not known. No much larger clonotype is one base removed from it; base qualities were not supplied.

The cohort comprised several hundred healthy bone marrow donors. At the time of sampling, all cohort members were nominally healthy, though unrecorded immune exposures were likely present. The donor was CMV seronegative and belonged to the group of 352 seronegative cohort members. A peripheral blood sample was collected from each donor, and TCR beta sequencing was performed on peripheral blood mononuclear cells. Genomic DNA was extracted from the blood cell samples with the Qiagen DNeasy Blood Extraction Kit. The V and J genes are TRBV18 and TRBJ2-7; a stretch of 11 junction bases matches TRBD1. Sequencing input: PBMCs. The TCR originated in a male donor in good health and CMV-seronegative. The DNA is TGTGCCAGCTCAGACAGGACAGGGGGCACGTACGAGCAGTACTTC. It codes for CASSDRTGGTYEQYF.